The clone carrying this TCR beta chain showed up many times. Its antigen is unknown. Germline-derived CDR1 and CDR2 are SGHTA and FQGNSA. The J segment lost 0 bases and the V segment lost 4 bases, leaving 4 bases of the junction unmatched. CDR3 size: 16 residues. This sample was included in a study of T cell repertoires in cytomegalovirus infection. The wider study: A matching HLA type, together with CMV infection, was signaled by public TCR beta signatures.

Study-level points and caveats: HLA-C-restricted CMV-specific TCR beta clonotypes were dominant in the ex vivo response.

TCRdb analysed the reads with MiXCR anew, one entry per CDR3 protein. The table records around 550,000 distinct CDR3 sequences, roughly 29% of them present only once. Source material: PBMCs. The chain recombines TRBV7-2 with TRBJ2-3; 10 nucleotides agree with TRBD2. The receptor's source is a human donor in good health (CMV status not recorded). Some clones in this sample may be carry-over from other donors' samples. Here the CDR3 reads CASSSWTSGSTDTQYF. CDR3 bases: TGTGCCAGCAGCTCCTGGACTAGCGGAAGCACAGATACGCAGTATTTT.